This paragraph covers one TCR beta chain sequence. The antigen remains undetermined. These data are taken from a study of graft-versus-host responses after intestinal transplantation. The junction had 15 bases not matched to a gene; V was cut back by 5 bases and J by 9 bases. Germline V gene lookup returns CDR1 SGHRS and CDR2 YFSETQ. The CDR3 sequence is 15 residues long. TCRdb keeps only in-frame clones here, not all; method: immunoSEQ multiplex PCR. The data show some 140,000 clones, around nine tenths seen once. The genes are TRBV5-1 and TRBJ2-7, with 9 bases lining up with TRBD1. The receptor comes from a human donor who received an intestinal transplant. The sample consisted of unstimulated CD4+ T cells sorted from spleen or lymph node cells, taken before intestinal transplant. CDR3 sequence reads: CASSTGTGLDPGQYF. The CDR3 DNA follows: TGCGCCAGCAGTACCGGGACAGGGCTAGACCCAGGGCAGTACTTC.